The next 18 T cell receptor beta chains were all read from a single sample in a study of blood T cell repertoires in COVID-19. The data were produced by immunoSEQ multiplex PCR, yet TCRdb's version contains in-frame clones alone and is incomplete. This table holds around 160,000 clones, 80% found once. Sequenced input: peripheral blood. These receptors all come from a man in his 60s with active or convalescent COVID-19.

This chain joins TRBV30 and TRBJ1-1; D might be TRBD1 (5 bases). CDR3 length: 14 residues. In germline, CDR1 is GTSNPN, CDR2 SVGIG (reference sequence). V was trimmed by 0 bases and J by 0 bases, leaving 8 bases between them. The CDR3 region has the DNA TGTGCCTGGAGTGTGGGGCAGATGAACACTGAAGCTTTCTTT. Translation gives CAWSVGQMNTEAFF. Full variable domain (outside the CDR3, taken from reference TRBV30 and TRBJ1-1): SQTIHQWPATLVQPVGSPLSLECTVEGTSNPNLYWYRQAAGRGLQLLFYSVGIGQISSEVPQNLSASRPQDRQFILSSKKLLLSDSGFYLCAWSVGQMNTEAFFGQGTRLTVV.

This clone has a handful of counts. The rearrangement uses TRBV4-1 and TRBJ2-7; no firm D call. V was cut by 3 bases and J by 0 bases, with 15 bases left in between. The CDR3 covers 16 residues. Germline loops: CDR1 MGHRA, CDR2 YSYEKL. As DNA, the CDR3 is TGCGCCAGCAGCCAGGGCTGGCTCCCGAACTCCTACGAGCAGTACTTC. It encodes CASSQGWLPNSYEQYF.

This clone was recorded a few times. The V and J genes are TRBV27 and TRBJ1-6; TRBD1 agrees at 7 bases. Germline V CDR1 and CDR2: MNHEY, SMNVEV (reference sequence). The CDR3 is made up of 16 amino acids. J lost 8 bases, V lost 3 bases, and 10 bases had no gene match. For the CDR3, the DNA is TGTGCCAGCAGTTTGGCCGGGGACAGAAGGTATTCACCCCTCCACTTT. Its translation is CASSLAGDRRYSPLHF.

The chain combines TRBV18 with TRBJ1-4, with D tentatively TRBD1 (6 bases). The V and J ends lost 1 base and 5 bases respectively, with 11 bases between them. This CDR3 is built from 15 residues. The germline gives CDR1 KGHSH, CDR2 LQKENI. The chain's CDR3 is CASSPLSGQNEKLFF. CDR3 DNA sequence: TGTGCCAGCTCACCACTATCGGGACAAAATGAAAAACTGTTTTTT.

This rearrangement joins TRBV6-5 to TRBJ1-1, with 10 bases matching TRBD1. With 5 bases clipped from V and 5 bases from J, the junction kept 5 bases outside the gene matches. Germline V gene lookup returns CDR1 MNHEY and CDR2 SVGAGI. This CDR3 region has 14 residues. CDR3 loop: CASSRGDRGTEAFF. CDR3 DNA: TGTGCCAGCAGTCGCGGGGACAGGGGTACTGAAGCTTTCTTT.

This clone was observed once. The chain joins TRBV4-2 to TRBJ1-2, with 7 bases matching TRBD1. Germline lookup yields CDR1 LGHNA and CDR2 YNFKEQ. With V trimmed by 1 base and J by 3 bases, 5 bases remained unmatched. This CDR3 contains 15 residues. The chain's CDR3 is CASSQGTRGYYGYTF. In DNA, the CDR3 is TGTGCCAGCAGCCAAGGTACCAGGGGGTACTATGGCTACACCTTC.

This rearrangement joins TRBV2 to TRBJ1-5, with TRBD1 matching 10 bases. Germline V gene sequence: CDR1 SNHLY, CDR2 FYNNEI. V trimming: 6 bases; J trimming: 5 bases; junction bases outside the gene matches: 7. The CDR3 loop spans 15 amino acids. The DNA for the CDR3 is TGTGCCAGCAGCTCTTCGACAGGGGGCCATCAGCCCCAGCATTTT. It is translated as CASSSSTGGHQPQHF.

CDR3 amino acids: CSVPNEAETQYF. DNA of the CDR3: TGCAGCGTCCCCAATGAGGCAGAGACCCAGTACTTC. The chain is built from TRBV29-1 and TRBJ2-5; D gene unclear. Germline V lookup: CDR1 SQVTM, CDR2 ANQGSEA. The CDR3 totals 12 residues. The germline V and J ends were trimmed by 6 bases and 4 bases, with 12 bases remaining between them.

This clone was recorded once. This chain links TRBV7-9 with TRBJ1-2; 8 positions agree with TRBD1. Germline assignment: CDR1 SEHNR and CDR2 FQNEAQ (reference sequence). The CDR3 extends over 15 amino acids. Trimming removed 5 bases from V and 3 bases from J; junction bases left unmatched: 8. The CDR3 sequence: CASSTDRAGHYGYTF. The CDR3 region has the DNA TGTGCCAGCAGCACGGACAGGGCTGGGCACTATGGCTACACCTTC.

The chain joins TRBV7-9 to TRBJ1-6, with 7 bases that match TRBD1. V was clipped by 5 bases and J by 8 bases; unmatched bases: 9. Germline assignment: CDR1 SEHNR and CDR2 FQNEAQ (reference sequence). CDR3 length: 15 amino acids. CDR3: CASSTRTGLHSPLHF. DNA of the CDR3: TGTGCCAGCAGCACCCGGACAGGCCTACATTCACCCCTCCACTTT.

The chain recombines TRBV9 with TRBJ1-3; the D gene is possibly TRBD1 (5 bases). Germline assignment: CDR1 SGDLS and CDR2 YYNGEE. Trimming took off 0 bases at V and 7 bases at J, with 11 bases between the two ends. The CDR3 has 14 amino acids. The CDR3 coding sequence is TGTGCCAGCAGCGTAGTTCAGGGAGGGAACACCATATATTTT. Translated, it gives CASSVVQGGNTIYF.

This clone occurred many times. V is TRBV7-9 and J is TRBJ2-1; TRBD2 agrees at 8 bases. The trim removed 5 bases at V and 8 bases at J, leaving 11 bases unmatched. Germline V gene lookup returns CDR1 SEHNR and CDR2 FQNEAQ (reference sequence). The CDR3 consists of 15 residues. The CDR3 here is CASSREGVPRDEQFF. The CDR3 region has the DNA TGTGCCAGCAGCCGGGAGGGGGTCCCACGGGATGAGCAGTTCTTC.

This chain connects TRBV28 to TRBJ1-2; TRBD1 is a possible D gene (6 bases). V was cut by 3 bases and J by 5 bases, with 13 bases left in between. Germline V gene data show CDR1 as MDHEN and CDR2 as SYDVKM. The CDR3 covers 14 residues. CDR3 residues: CASSFLPGAYGYTF. Written as DNA, the CDR3 is TGTGCCAGCAGTTTCCTACCAGGGGCATATGGCTACACCTTC.

The V gene is TRBV7-3, the J gene TRBJ2-2, with 7 bases fitting TRBD1. Looked up from germline, CDR1 is SGHTA and CDR2 is FQGTGA. The CDR3 sequence is 14 residues long. The V and J ends lost 4 bases and 6 bases, in that order; junction bases with no gene match: 5. CDR3 region: CASSSVRGSGELFF. In DNA form, the CDR3 reads TGTGCCAGCAGCTCCGTCAGGGGGTCCGGGGAGCTGTTTTTT.

The V call is TRBV28, the J call TRBJ2-2, with 13 bases that match TRBD2. This CDR3 has 15 amino acids. V shed 10 bases and J 8 bases; nucleotides not matched to a gene: 10. Germline loops: CDR1 MDHEN, CDR2 SYDVKM. CDR3 nucleotide sequence: TGTGCCACCTCACGGACTAGCGGGAGATTTGGGGAGCTGTTTTTT. This gives the protein CATSRTSGRFGELFF.

The chain recombines TRBV5-1 with TRBJ2-1, with no clear D. Germline V gene data show CDR1 as SGHRS and CDR2 as YFSETQ. The V and J ends lost 2 bases and 5 bases respectively, with 8 bases between them. The CDR3 is 13 residues long. As DNA, the CDR3 is TGCGCCAGCAGCTTCGGTCATGACAATGAGCAGTTCTTC. Translation: CASSFGHDNEQFF.

This sequence joins TRBV7-7 and TRBJ2-7; 9 bases are shared with TRBD1. Germline-derived CDR1 and CDR2 are SSHAT and FNYEAQ (reference sequence). CDR3 length: 13 residues. The junction had 2 bases not matched to a gene; V was cut back by 5 bases and J by 3 bases. Written as DNA, the CDR3 is TGTGCCAGCAGCCGGGGACAGGGCTACGAGCAGTACTTC. As protein: CASSRGQGYEQYF.

This chain uses TRBV30 with TRBJ1-2, with a weak D call TRBD1 (6 bases). The CDR3 consists of 15 residues. V was cut by 2 bases and J by 1 base, with 14 bases left in between. Per the germline V gene, CDR1 is GTSNPN and CDR2 is SVGIG (reference sequence). The CDR3 nucleotides are TGTGCCTGGAGTACGGCGGGGGCATTTAACTATGGCTACACCTTC. Translation gives CAWSTAGAFNYGYTF.